This T cell receptor beta chain was sequenced for a study of post-analysis software for immune sequencing data. Study results and caveats: When patients were compared with controls, 5 or 6 TRBV segments were more frequent, TRBV5-6, TRBV5-1 and TRBV20-1 among them. Normalized Chao1 diversity was significantly lower in multiple sclerosis patients than in controls.

Per the germline V gene, CDR1 is GTSNPN and CDR2 is SVGIG (reference sequence). V lost 3 bases to trimming and J lost 13 bases; unmatched junction nucleotides: 17. The CDR3 runs 15 residues. About this clonotype: Its antigen remains unknown.

The TCR beta cDNA libraries carried unique molecular identifiers. TCRdb passed the PCR reads through MiXCR, listing each CDR3 protein once. The table has 740,000 or so distinct CDR3 sequences, around 50% seen once; the top ten hold 4% to 5.5%. The sample was blood. The clonotype originates from a girl under 18 with multiple sclerosis. The chain joins TRBV30 to TRBJ2-1, with 8 nucleotides matching TRBD2. This CDR3 reads CAWSLTRTSKETQFF. The CDR3, as DNA: TGTGCCTGGAGCCTGACAAGGACTAGCAAAGAGACCCAGTTCTTC.